This T cell receptor beta chain was obtained from a study of T cells in Graves' hyperthyroidism and ophthalmopathy. TCR beta CDR3 regions were amplified from RNA. With the HTBI primer set, the TCR CDR3 went through a first round of RT-PCR. Using its own MiXCR run on the multiplex PCR reads, TCRdb lists one record per CDR3 protein. The repertoire holds hundreds of thousands of distinct CDR3 sequences, around a quarter seen once, with approximately 11% in the top ten. Findings and limits, study-wide: Most thyroid-expanded clonotypes above 0.001 were also found in blood. From stable hyperthyroidism, ophthalmopathy was separated by a 13 V-J model. Ophthalmopathy, as predicted by the model, came a median 6.5 months after the prediction.

This CDR3 contains 13 residues. V gave up 2 bases and J gave up 4 bases, with 5 bases separating them. This clonotype has ten or more counts. The antigen is not known. The sequencing input was blood. The sequence was collected from a woman under 40 with Graves' ophthalmopathy. The rearrangement uses TRBV12-3 or TRBV12-4 and TRBJ2-2; D unresolved. The CDR3 bases are TGTGCCAGCAGTTTAACTACCACCGGGGAGCTGTTTTTT. Its protein is CASSLTTTGELFF.